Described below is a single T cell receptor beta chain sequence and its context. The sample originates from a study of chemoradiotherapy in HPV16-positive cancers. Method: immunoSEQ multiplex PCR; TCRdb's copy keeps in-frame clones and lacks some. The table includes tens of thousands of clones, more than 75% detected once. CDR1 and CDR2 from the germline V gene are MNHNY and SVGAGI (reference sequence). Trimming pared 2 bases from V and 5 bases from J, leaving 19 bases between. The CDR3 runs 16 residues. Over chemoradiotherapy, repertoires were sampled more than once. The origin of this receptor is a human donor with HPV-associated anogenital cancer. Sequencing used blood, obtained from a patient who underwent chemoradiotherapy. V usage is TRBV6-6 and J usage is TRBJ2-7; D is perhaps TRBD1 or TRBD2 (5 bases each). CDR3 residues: CASSYGAGSSFDEQYF. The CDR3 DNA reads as TGTGCCAGCAGTTACGGGGCAGGGAGCAGTTTTGACGAGCAGTACTTC.